This is a list of T cell receptor beta chains from one sample in a study of T-cell memory formation after mild COVID-19. TCRdb fed the 5' RACE reads into MiXCR, producing one record per CDR3 protein. The sample contains approximately 500,000 distinct CDR3 sequences, 20% to 30% of which appear only once. Specimen: PBMCs or a T cell subset sorted from them (not recorded which). These receptors were obtained from an adult woman who had mild COVID-19 (a few samples of this study predate the infection). Cell type and time point are not known. Each CDR3 is given with its conserved first and last residue. A D gene is named only where the DNA matches it firmly. Size is stated for part of the rows, as once, few or many counts, or as a class when the clone is expanded.

cdr3_aa cdr3_nt cdr3_length j_call d_call v_call clone_size
CASSLGLVGGVGEQFF TGTGCCAGCAGCTTAGGCCTGGTGGGAGGAGTGGGAGAGCAGTTCTTC 16 TRBJ2-1 . TRBV11-2 few
CASSYSASRETQYF TGTGCCAGCAGTTACTCGGCCTCTCGGGAGACCCAGTACTTC 14 TRBJ2-5 . TRBV6-2/TRBV6-3 .
CASSFRTVYGYTF TGTGCCAGCAGTTTCCGCACAGTCTATGGCTACACCTTC 13 TRBJ1-2 . TRBV12-3/TRBV12-4 .
CASSLGTNEQFF TGTGCCAGCAGTTTAGGCACGAATGAGCAGTTCTTC 12 TRBJ2-1 . TRBV12-3/TRBV12-4 .
CASSLGDGFFSYNEQFF TGTGCCAGCAGCTTAGGCGACGGGTTCTTTTCCTACAATGAGCAGTTCTTC 17 TRBJ2-1 . TRBV11-2 .
CASTPRGQGSLSSYEQYF TGCGCCAGCACTCCTAGGGGACAGGGATCTTTAAGCTCCTACGAGCAGTACTTC 18 TRBJ2-7 TRBD1 TRBV5-1 .
CACRAAQWETQYF TGTGCCTGCAGGGCGGCCCAGTGGGAGACCCAGTACTTC 13 TRBJ2-5 . TRBV19 .
CASSPPDNEQFF TGTGCCAGCTCACCACCGGACAATGAGCAGTTCTTC 12 TRBJ2-1 . TRBV18 few
CASSYVTGKNYEQYF TGTGCCAGCAGCTATGTCACAGGAAAGAACTACGAGCAGTACTTC 15 TRBJ2-7 . TRBV5-5 few
CASSKLGNSNEQYF TGTGCCAGCAGTAAGCTGGGTAATAGCAACGAGCAGTACTTC 14 TRBJ2-7 . TRBV25-1 .
CASSLDSVLGTQYF TGTGCCAGCAGTTTAGATTCAGTTTTAGGGACCCAGTACTTC 14 TRBJ2-5 . TRBV27 .
CASRDRSYSGNTIYF TGTGCCAGCAGGGACAGGTCTTACTCTGGAAACACCATATATTTT 15 TRBJ1-3 TRBD1 TRBV6-5 .
CASSLTDRGLTGELFF TGTGCCAGCAGCCTGACGGACAGGGGGTTGACCGGGGAGCTGTTTTTT 16 TRBJ2-2 TRBD1 TRBV7-9 .
CASSLWNGQGNEKLFF TGTGCCAGCAGCTTGTGGAACGGACAGGGAAATGAAAAACTGTTTTTT 16 TRBJ1-4 TRBD1 TRBV5-5 .